The source of this T cell receptor (beta chain) is a study of T cells after posttransplantation cyclophosphamide. Whole-study findings and limits: Recipient CMV seropositivity and CMV reactivation strongly tracked TRB clonality. Later blood repertoires were often dominated by clones from the donor CD8+ memory compartment.

Clones were read by immunoSEQ multiplex PCR, and TCRdb kept only the in-frame ones, dropping some. The table lists about 2,900 clones, no singletons, with about 14% in the top ten. Germline V gene lookup returns CDR1 SGHVS and CDR2 FNYEAQ. With V trimmed by 4 bases and J by 6 bases, 10 bases remained unmatched. The CDR3 extends over 16 amino acids. With regard to this clone: Its cognate antigen is unknown.

Treatment was busulfan-fludarabine conditioning, a marrow graft, and cyclophosphamide on days +3 and +4. Sequencing was performed on PBMCs, taken after allogeneic stem cell transplant with posttransplant cyclophosphamide. V gene TRBV7-6 combines with J gene TRBJ2-3, with 10 bases aligning to TRBD2. The sequence was obtained from a female patient aged 55-70 years who received an allogeneic stem cell transplant from a related donor and was CMV-positive. Some of the T cells might come from the graft donor. The CDR3 DNA reads TGTGCCAGCAGCTCCCAAACTAGCGGGGTCGGGGATACGCAGTATTTT. It is translated as CASSSQTSGVGDTQYF.